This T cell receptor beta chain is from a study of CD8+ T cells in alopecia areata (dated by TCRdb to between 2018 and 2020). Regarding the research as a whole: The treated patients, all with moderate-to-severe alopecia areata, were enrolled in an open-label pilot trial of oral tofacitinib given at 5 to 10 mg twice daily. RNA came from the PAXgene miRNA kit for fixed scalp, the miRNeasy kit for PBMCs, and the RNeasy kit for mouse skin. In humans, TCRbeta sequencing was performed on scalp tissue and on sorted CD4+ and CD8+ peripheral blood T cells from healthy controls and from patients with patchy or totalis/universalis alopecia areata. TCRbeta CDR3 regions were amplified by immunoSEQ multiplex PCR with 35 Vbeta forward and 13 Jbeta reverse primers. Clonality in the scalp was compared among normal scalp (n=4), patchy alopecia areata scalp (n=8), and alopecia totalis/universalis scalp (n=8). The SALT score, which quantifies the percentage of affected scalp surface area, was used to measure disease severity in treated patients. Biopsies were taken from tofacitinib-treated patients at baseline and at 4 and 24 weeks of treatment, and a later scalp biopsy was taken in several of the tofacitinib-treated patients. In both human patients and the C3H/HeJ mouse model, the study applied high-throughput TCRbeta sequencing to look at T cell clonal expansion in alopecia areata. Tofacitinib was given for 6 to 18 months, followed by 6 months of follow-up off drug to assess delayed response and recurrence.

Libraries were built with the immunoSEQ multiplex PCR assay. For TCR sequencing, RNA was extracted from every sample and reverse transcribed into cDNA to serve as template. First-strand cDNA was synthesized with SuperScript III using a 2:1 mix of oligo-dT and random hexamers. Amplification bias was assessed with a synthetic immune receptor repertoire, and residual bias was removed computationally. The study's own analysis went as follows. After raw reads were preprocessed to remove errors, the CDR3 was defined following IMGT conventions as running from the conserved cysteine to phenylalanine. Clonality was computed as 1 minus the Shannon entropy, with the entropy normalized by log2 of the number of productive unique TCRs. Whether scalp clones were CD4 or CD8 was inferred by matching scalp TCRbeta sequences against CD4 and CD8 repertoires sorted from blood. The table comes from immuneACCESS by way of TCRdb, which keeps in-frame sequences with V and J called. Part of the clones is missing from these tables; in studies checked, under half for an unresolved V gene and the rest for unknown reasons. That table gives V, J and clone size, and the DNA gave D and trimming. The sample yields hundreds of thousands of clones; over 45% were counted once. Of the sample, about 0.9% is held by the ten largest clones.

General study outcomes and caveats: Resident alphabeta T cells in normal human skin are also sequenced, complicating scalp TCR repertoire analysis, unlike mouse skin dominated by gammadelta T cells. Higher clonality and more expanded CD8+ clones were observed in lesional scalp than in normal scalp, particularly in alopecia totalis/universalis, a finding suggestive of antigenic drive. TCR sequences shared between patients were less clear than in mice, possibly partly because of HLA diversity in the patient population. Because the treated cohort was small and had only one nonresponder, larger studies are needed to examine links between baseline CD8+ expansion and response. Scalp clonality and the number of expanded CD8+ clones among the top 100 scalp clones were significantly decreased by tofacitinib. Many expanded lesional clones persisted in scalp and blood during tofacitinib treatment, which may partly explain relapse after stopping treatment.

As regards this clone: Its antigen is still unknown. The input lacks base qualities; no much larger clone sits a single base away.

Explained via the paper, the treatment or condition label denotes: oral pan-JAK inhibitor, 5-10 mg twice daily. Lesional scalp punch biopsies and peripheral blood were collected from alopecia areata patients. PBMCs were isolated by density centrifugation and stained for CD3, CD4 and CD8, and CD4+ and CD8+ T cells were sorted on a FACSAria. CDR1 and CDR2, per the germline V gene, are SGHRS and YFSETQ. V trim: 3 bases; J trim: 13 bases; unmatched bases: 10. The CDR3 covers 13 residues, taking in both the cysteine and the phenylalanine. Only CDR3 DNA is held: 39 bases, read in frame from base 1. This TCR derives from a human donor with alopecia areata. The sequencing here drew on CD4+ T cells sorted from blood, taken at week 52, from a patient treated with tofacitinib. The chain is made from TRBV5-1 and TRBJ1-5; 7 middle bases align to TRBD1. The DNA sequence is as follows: TGCGCCAGCAGCTCCGGGACAGATTCTCGACAGCATTTT. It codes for CASSSGTDSRQHF.